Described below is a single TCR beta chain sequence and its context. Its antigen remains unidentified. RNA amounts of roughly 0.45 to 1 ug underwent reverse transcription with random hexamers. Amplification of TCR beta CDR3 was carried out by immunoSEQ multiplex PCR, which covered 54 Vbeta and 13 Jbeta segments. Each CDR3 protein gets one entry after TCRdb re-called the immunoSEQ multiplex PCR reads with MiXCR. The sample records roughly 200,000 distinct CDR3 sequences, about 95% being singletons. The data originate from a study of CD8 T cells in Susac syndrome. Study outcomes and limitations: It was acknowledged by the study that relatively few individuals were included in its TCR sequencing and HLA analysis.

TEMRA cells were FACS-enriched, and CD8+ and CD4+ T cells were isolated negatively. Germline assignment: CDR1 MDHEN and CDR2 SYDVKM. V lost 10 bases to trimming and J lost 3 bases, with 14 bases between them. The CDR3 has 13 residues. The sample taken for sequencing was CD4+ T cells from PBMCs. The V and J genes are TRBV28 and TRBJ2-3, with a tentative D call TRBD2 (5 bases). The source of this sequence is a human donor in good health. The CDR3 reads CATFLAQTDTQYF. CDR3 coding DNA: TGTGCCACCTTCCTAGCCCAAACAGATACGCAGTATTTT.